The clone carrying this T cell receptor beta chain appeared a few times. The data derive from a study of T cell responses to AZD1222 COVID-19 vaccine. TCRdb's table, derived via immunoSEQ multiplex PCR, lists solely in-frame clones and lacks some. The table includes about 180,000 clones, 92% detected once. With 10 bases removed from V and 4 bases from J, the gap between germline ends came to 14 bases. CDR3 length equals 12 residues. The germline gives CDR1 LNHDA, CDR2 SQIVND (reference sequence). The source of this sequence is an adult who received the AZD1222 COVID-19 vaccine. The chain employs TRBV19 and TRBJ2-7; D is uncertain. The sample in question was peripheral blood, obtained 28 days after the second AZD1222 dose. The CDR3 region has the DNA TGTGCCACTTACCCCGAGGATTACGAGCAGTACTTC. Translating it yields CATYPEDYEQYF.